The 18 T cell receptor beta chains below all came from one sample that was sequenced in a study of blood T cell repertoires in COVID-19. TCRdb keeps only in-frame clones here, not all; method: immunoSEQ multiplex PCR. The sample contains roughly 220,000 clones, about 91% of which appear only once. Sequenced material: PBMCs or T cells enriched from blood (not recorded which). Receptors originate from a woman between 50 and 59 years old with acute COVID-19.

The rearrangement links TRBV25-1 to TRBJ2-6; a weak D match, TRBD1 (5 bases). Trimming shortened V by 1 base and J by 0 bases, and 10 bases separated the two germline ends. CDR3 length equals 17 residues. Germline CDR1 MGHDK, CDR2 SYGVNS. The CDR3 sequence: CASSEWGSPSGANVLTF. In nucleotides, the CDR3 is TGTGCCAGCAGTGAATGGGGCAGCCCCTCTGGGGCCAACGTCCTGACTTTC.

The rearrangement uses TRBV28 and TRBJ2-3; 9 bases fit TRBD2. The length of the CDR3 is 17 residues. V dropped 3 bases and J dropped 0; count of bases not matched to a gene: 7. Germline CDR1 MDHEN, CDR2 SYDVKM. CDR3 sequence (DNA): TGTGCCAGCAGTTTTTCGCTAGCGGGGTCTAGCACAGATACGCAGTATTTT. It encodes CASSFSLAGSSTDTQYF.

This sequence joins TRBV19 and TRBJ1-1; TRBD1 matches 11 bases. After removal of 7 bases from V and 10 bases from J, the junction contained 11 bases not matched to a gene. CDR1 LNHDA and CDR2 SQIVND come from the germline V gene (reference sequence). This CDR3 comprises 14 residues. Here the CDR3 reads CASTRDRGLNGAFF. In DNA form, the CDR3 reads TGTGCCAGTACTCGGGACAGGGGGTTAAATGGAGCTTTCTTT.

The rearrangement links TRBV18 to TRBJ2-1; weak D call: TRBD1 (6 bases). The germline V gene has CDR1 KGHSH and CDR2 LQKENI. The V and J ends lost 3 bases and 5 bases respectively, with 14 bases between them. The CDR3 extends over 15 amino acids. CDR3 in DNA: TGTGCCAGCTCACCGGATCAGGGGCCCAACAATGAGCAGTTCTTC. This encodes CASSPDQGPNNEQFF. Drawing the rest from reference TRBV18 and TRBJ2-1, the complete variable domain is NAGVMQNPRHLVRRRGQEARLRCSPMKGHSHVYWYRQLPEEGLKFMVYLQKENIIDESGMPKERFSAEFPKEGPSILRIQQVVRGDSAAYFCASSPDQGPNNEQFFGPGTRLTVL.

This rearrangement joins TRBV6-6 to TRBJ2-2, with 11 bases that match TRBD2. The CDR3 is made up of 15 amino acids. V shed 6 bases, J shed 3 bases, and the junction held 3 bases outside the gene matches. Germline V gives CDR1 MNHNY, CDR2 SVGAGI (reference sequence). CDR3 nucleotide sequence: TGTGCCAGCAGAAAGGGACTAGCGGACACCGGGGAGCTGTTTTTT. It encodes CASRKGLADTGELFF.

This clone has a single count. The rearrangement joins TRBV7-9 to TRBJ2-1; the match to TRBD2 covers 8 bases. Germline-derived CDR1 and CDR2 are SEHNR and FQNEAQ (reference sequence). Trimming removed 5 bases from V and 0 bases from J; junction bases left unmatched: 6. The CDR3 extends over 16 amino acids. In DNA form, the CDR3 reads TGTGCCAGCAGCGGTAGCGGGGTCATCTCCTACAATGAGCAGTTCTTC. Its protein is CASSGSGVISYNEQFF.

Here the CDR3 reads CATSQGASGNQPQHF. The CDR3 bases are TGTGCCACCAGTCAGGGGGCGTCGGGCAATCAGCCCCAGCATTTT. The rearrangement uses TRBV24-1 and TRBJ1-5, with TRBD1 matching 8 bases. Germline V gives CDR1 KGHDR, CDR2 SFDVKD. Germline trimming cut 6 bases from V and 2 bases from J; bases unmatched to any gene: 5. This CDR3 spans 15 amino acids.

V and J are TRBV2 and TRBJ2-5, with D possibly matching TRBD2 (7 bases). This CDR3 comprises 14 residues. CDR1 is SNHLY and CDR2 is FYNNEI in the germline V gene. Trimming stripped 6 bases from V and 5 bases from J, with 16 bases between. The CDR3, as DNA: TGTGCCAGCAGCCCCGGGGGGCCGGGGGAGACCCAGTACTTC. Its protein product is CASSPGGPGETQYF.

The chain has TRBV7-3 and TRBJ2-7, with 8 bases fitting TRBD1. V shed 8 bases and J 7 bases; nucleotides not matched to a gene: 10. This CDR3 comprises 13 residues. CDR1 is SGHTA and CDR2 is FQGTGA in the germline V gene. The chain's CDR3 is CASSSGQGGEQYF. CDR3 DNA sequence: TGTGCCAGCTCCTCCGGACAGGGAGGTGAGCAGTACTTC.

Written as DNA, the CDR3 is TGTGCCAGCAGTGAACAGGGGGCGCTGGGAACTGAAGCTTTCTTT. Translated: CASSEQGALGTEAFF. The gene calls are TRBV2 and TRBJ1-1; 8 nucleotides line up with TRBD1. Germline values: CDR1 SNHLY, CDR2 FYNNEI. V trimming: 2 bases; J trimming: 5 bases; junction bases outside the gene matches: 7. CDR3 length equals 15 residues.

This CDR3 reads CASSPPGTQLDTQYF. In DNA, the CDR3 is TGTGCCAGCAGTCCACCGGGTACCCAATTGGATACGCAGTATTTT. The chain recombines TRBV7-2 with TRBJ2-3; D remains ambiguous. The CDR3 has 15 amino acids. Germline V gene lookup returns CDR1 SGHTA and CDR2 FQGNSA. Trimming pared 6 bases from V and 6 bases from J, leaving 19 bases between.

This clone was observed a few times. This chain uses TRBV5-6 with TRBJ2-7; TRBD1 is a possible D gene (6 bases). V shed 2 bases and J shed 2 bases, with 11 bases lying between them. Germline CDR1 SGHDT, CDR2 YYEEEE. The CDR3 loop spans 14 amino acids. The CDR3 loop is CASSLTGTTYEQYF. DNA for the CDR3: TGTGCCAGCAGCTTAACCGGGACAACCTACGAGCAGTACTTC.

Here the CDR3 reads CASSAGGSDNEQFF. In DNA form, the CDR3 reads TGTGCCAGCAGCGCCGGAGGGTCTGACAATGAGCAGTTCTTC. V and J are TRBV7-2 and TRBJ2-1, with D possibly TRBD2 on 6 matching bases. The CDR3 spans 14 residues. Germline assignment: CDR1 SGHTA and CDR2 FQGNSA. The V end lost 5 bases, the J end lost 5 bases, and 13 bases lay between the germline ends. Looking up the rest from reference TRBV7-2 and TRBJ2-1 gives the full variable domain: GAGVSQSPSNKVTEKGKDVELRCDPISGHTALYWYRQSLGQGLEFLIYFQGNSAPDKSGLPSDRFSAERTGGSVSTLTIQRTQQEDSAVYLCASSAGGSDNEQFFGPGTRLTVL.

The gene calls are TRBV5-4 and TRBJ2-3; 7 bases fit TRBD2. The CDR3 covers 14 residues. J gave up 0 bases and V 4 bases, and 2 bases lay outside the gene matches. Looked up from germline, CDR1 is SGHNT and CDR2 is YYREEE (reference sequence). CDR3 in DNA: TGTGCCAGCAGCACTAGCGCTAGCACAGATACGCAGTATTTT. This encodes CASSTSASTDTQYF.

This clone was recorded a few times. CDR3 in amino acids: CASSRGAIGDTEAFF. DNA of the CDR3: TGTGCCAGCAGCCGGGGGGCGATTGGGGACACTGAAGCTTTCTTT. This chain links TRBV28 with TRBJ1-1, with D possibly being TRBD1 (6 bases). The V end lost 6 bases, the J end lost 3 bases, and 17 bases lay between the germline ends. Per germline, CDR1 MDHEN and CDR2 SYDVKM. This CDR3 has 15 residues.

The CDR3 reads CASSYHTTSGDSYEQYF. In DNA, the CDR3 is TGTGCCAGCAGTTACCACACGACTAGCGGGGATTCTTACGAGCAGTACTTC. The chain joins TRBV6-2 or TRBV6-3 to TRBJ2-7; 11 nucleotides align to TRBD2. Unmatched junction bases numbered 10, after V lost 2 bases and J lost 4 bases. Germline values: CDR1 MNHEY, CDR2 SVGEGT. The CDR3 is 17 amino acids.

V gene TRBV19 combines with J gene TRBJ2-3, with 8 bases identical to TRBD1. V was pared by 4 bases and J by 9 bases, with 15 bases of the junction left unmatched. Germline V gives CDR1 LNHDA, CDR2 SQIVND (reference sequence). The CDR3 totals 16 residues. The CDR3 here is CASSRPGQEGSTTQYF. The CDR3 DNA follows: TGTGCCAGTAGTAGACCGGGACAGGAGGGTTCGACAACGCAGTATTTT.

The chain uses TRBV5-1 and TRBJ2-2; the match to TRBD2 covers 8 bases. Unmatched junction bases numbered 4, after V lost 1 base and J lost 5 bases. CDR1 and CDR2 from the germline V gene are SGHRS and YFSETQ. The CDR3 is 15 amino acids. The CDR3 loop reads CASSLPGGPTGELFF. CDR3 nucleotides: TGCGCCAGCAGCTTGCCGGGAGGGCCGACCGGGGAGCTGTTTTTT.